A selection of T cell receptor beta chains follows, all from one sample in a study of T cell repertoires in cytomegalovirus infection. These receptors are not linked to any known antigen. TCRdb called the reads again in MiXCR, with one record for every CDR3 protein. This table holds about 920,000 distinct CDR3 sequences, around 30% found once. Sequencing was performed on cultured CD8+ T cells from PBMCs, taken from culture after CMV antigen stimulation. Source of these receptors: a human donor in good health (CMV status not recorded). Some clones in this sample may be carry-over from other donors' samples. Both conserved end residues are part of each CDR3. Each record gives: V gene, clone size, J gene, CDR3 length, CDR3 protein. Where a row states a size, it is once, few, many or the class of an expanded clone; other rows omit it.

TRBV28	NA	TRBJ2-2	16	CASSARGGSNTGELFF
TRBV19	NA	TRBJ1-2	14	CASNPAGIAGGYTF
TRBV6-2/TRBV6-3	NA	TRBJ1-2	15	CASSYPARENYGYTF
TRBV2	few	TRBJ2-1	14	CATHGTSGYNEQFF
TRBV4-1	few	TRBJ2-1	13	CASSQVYGDEQFF
TRBV19	few	TRBJ1-6	15	CASSLLRDRDSPLHF
TRBV28	NA	TRBJ1-2	11	CASNDSYGYTF
TRBV27	NA	TRBJ1-4	13	CASSLSSQQTLFF
TRBV6-2/TRBV6-3	NA	TRBJ2-5	17	CASSYSMDLAGWETQYF
TRBV27	NA	TRBJ2-3	16	CASSLRRLAGEDTQYF
TRBV2	NA	TRBJ1-1	10	CASQGAEAFF
TRBV6-2/TRBV6-3	few	TRBJ1-2	15	CASSRLTAETYGYTF
TRBV7-6	NA	TRBJ2-7	14	CVSSSGQGRYEQYF
TRBV6-6	few	TRBJ2-3	16	CASSTGQGAYTDTQYF
TRBV28	NA	TRBJ2-1	12	CATSFSDNEQFF
TRBV7-6	NA	TRBJ1-1	14	CASSGGGGLPEAFF
TRBV25-1	many	TRBJ2-1	10	CASRHNEQFF
TRBV7-9	many	TRBJ1-1	12	CASSFYGTEAFF
TRBV6-5	NA	TRBJ2-7	14	CASSQNTVSYEQYF
TRBV7-6	once	TRBJ2-7	14	CVSSVRQGSYEQYF
TRBV28	NA	TRBJ2-6	16	CASSFLQAAGANVLTF
TRBV5-1	few	TRBJ2-7	14	CASTPGTGPSEQYF
TRBV3-1	NA	TRBJ1-2	15	CASSQDLRQGASYTF
TRBV6-6	NA	TRBJ2-7	11	CASTPGGEQYF
TRBV12-3/TRBV12-4	NA	TRBJ2-3	14	CASSLGGVGDTQYF
TRBV3-1	NA	TRBJ2-7	15	CASSQERGRRYEQYF
TRBV23-1	NA	TRBJ2-1	14	CASSKSGIRNEQFF
TRBV10-3	few	TRBJ2-1	14	CAISVAASGAEQFF
TRBV7-2	many	TRBJ1-5	16	CASSLALGGSNQPQHF
TRBV4-3	NA	TRBJ2-3	15	CASSPNQGAGDTQYF
TRBV19	NA	TRBJ1-1	13	CASSIVQGDEAFF
TRBV27	few	TRBJ2-3	19	CATTPVLAGGPSFTDTQYF
TRBV4-2	NA	TRBJ2-1	15	CASSQTGVRRNEQFF
TRBV4-2	NA	TRBJ2-3	18	CASSQVPGSDRGTDTQYF
TRBV7-2	many	TRBJ2-7	15	CASSLISGGSYEQYF
TRBV7-6	few	TRBJ2-1	15	CASSLRVASTNEQFF
TRBV11-2	few	TRBJ2-1	12	CASSTSHREYFF
TRBV27	NA	TRBJ2-1	13	CASSFGYYNEQFF
TRBV6-6	NA	TRBJ1-6	15	CASSYQDRGGSPLHF
TRBV27	NA	TRBJ2-2	17	CASSLKTSHANTGELFF
TRBV4-1	NA	TRBJ2-3	14	CASSQARGTDTQYF
TRBV4-3	few	TRBJ2-3	16	CASSQELAGGSDTQYF
TRBV12-3/TRBV12-4	NA	TRBJ2-3	17	CASSFSLAGGPIDTQYF
TRBV7-9	few	TRBJ1-2	15	CASSLFAGGDYGYTF
TRBV6-1	few	TRBJ2-1	16	CASGIWTLSSYNEQFF
TRBV14	NA	TRBJ2-3	15	CASSPLTGSTDTQYF
TRBV7-6	NA	TRBJ2-5	16	CASSPGTQEYQETQYF
TRBV2	few	TRBJ2-1	14	CASSDPAGGSEQFF
TRBV7-2	many	TRBJ1-4	16	CASSTPDRGLSEKLFF
TRBV6-1	NA	TRBJ1-2	15	CASSEAIRGPYGYTF
TRBV6-5	NA	TRBJ1-1	14	CASSLSGAATEAFF
TRBV2	NA	TRBJ1-1	15	CASIPDRGQYTEAFF
TRBV12-3/TRBV12-4	few	TRBJ2-4	13	CASSLGGLNIQYF